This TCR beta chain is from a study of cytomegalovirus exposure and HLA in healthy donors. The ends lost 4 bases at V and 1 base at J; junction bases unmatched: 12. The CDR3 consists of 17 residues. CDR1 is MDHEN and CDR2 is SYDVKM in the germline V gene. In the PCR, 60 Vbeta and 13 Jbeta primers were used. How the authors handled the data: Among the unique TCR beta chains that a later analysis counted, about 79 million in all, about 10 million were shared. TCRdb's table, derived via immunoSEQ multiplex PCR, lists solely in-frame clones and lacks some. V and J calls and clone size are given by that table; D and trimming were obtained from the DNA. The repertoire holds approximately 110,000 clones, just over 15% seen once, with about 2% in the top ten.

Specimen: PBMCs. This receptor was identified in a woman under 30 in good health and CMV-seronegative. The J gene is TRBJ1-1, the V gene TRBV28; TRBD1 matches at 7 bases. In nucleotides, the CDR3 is TGTGCCAGCAGTTCCTCACCCTCGACAGGGAGGAACACTGAAGCTTTCTTT. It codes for CASSSSPSTGRNTEAFF. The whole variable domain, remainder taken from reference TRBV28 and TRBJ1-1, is DVKVTQSSRYLVKRTGEKVFLECVQDMDHENMFWYRQDPGLGLRLIYFSYDVKMKEKGDIPEGYSVSREKKERFSLILESASTNQTSMYLCASSSSPSTGRNTEAFFGQGTRLTVV.